This is a list of T cell receptor beta chains from one sample in a study of blood T cell repertoires in COVID-19. The protocol was immunoSEQ multiplex PCR, while the TCRdb copy is restricted to in-frame clones and leaves out a portion. The sample has fewer than 40,000 clones; 85% to 90% are singletons. The sample was peripheral blood. The receptors derive from a man of 80 years or more with acute or convalescent COVID-19. Both conserved end residues are part of each CDR3. A D gene is named only where the DNA matches it firmly. Size is omitted from some rows. Given values are once, few, many or a class for expanded clones.

TRBJ1-2	TRBV5-1	NA	TRBD1	TGCGCCAGCAGCCAGACAGGGGAAGGCTACACCTTC	CASSQTGEGYTF
TRBJ2-7	TRBV21-1	once	NA	TGTGCCAGCAGCAAAGAGCGGAGGGGCGAGCAGTACTTC	CASSKERRGEQYF
TRBJ1-5	TRBV28	NA	NA	TGTGCCAGCAGTGATACAGGAGATTCTAGCAATCAGCCCCAGCATTTT	CASSDTGDSSNQPQHF
TRBJ2-3	TRBV14	NA	TRBD2	TGTGCCAGCAGCCAAGCCCTCCGGACTAGCGGGAGCTTCACAGATACGCAGTATTTT	CASSQALRTSGSFTDTQYF
TRBJ2-7	TRBV5-4	NA	TRBD2	TGTGCCAGCAGCCGAACTGACCGGGACTACTACGAGCAGTACTTC	CASSRTDRDYYEQYF
TRBJ2-5	TRBV25-1	NA	TRBD2	TGTGCCAGCAGTGATGTTTGGCTAGCGGGAGGGCCACAAGAGACCCAGTACTTC	CASSDVWLAGGPQETQYF
TRBJ2-2	TRBV28	NA	TRBD2	TGTGCCAGCAGTTTTGCCGGGATGGGATCCGGGACTAGCGGGAGGTGGAACACCGGGGAGCTGTTTTTT	CASSFAGMGSGTSGRWNTGELFF
TRBJ2-7	TRBV5-6	once	NA	TGTGCCAGCAGTCGTCATGCGGGAAGGTCTTCCGAGCAGTACTTC	CASSRHAGRSSEQYF
TRBJ1-2	TRBV5-6	NA	NA	TGTGCCAGCAGCTTGTGGCAGAAAAACTATGGCTACACCTTC	CASSLWQKNYGYTF
TRBJ1-5	TRBV24-1	NA	NA	TGTGCCACCAGGTATCGTTGGAGGTGCAATCAGCCCCAGCATTTT	CATRYRWRCNQPQHF
TRBJ2-2	TRBV11-2	once	TRBD2	TGTGCCAGCAGCCTTCGGGGGGATGGGAGGGGCGGGGAGCTGTTTTTT	CASSLRGDGRGGELFF
TRBJ2-1	TRBV29-1	NA	TRBD2	TGCAGCGTTGTTTGGACTAGCGGGAGTAAATATGAGCAGTTCTTC	CSVVWTSGSKYEQFF
TRBJ1-3	TRBV18	NA	TRBD1	TGTGCCAGCTCACAAGAGACAGGGCGAGCGGACACCATATATTTT	CASSQETGRADTIYF
TRBJ1-6	TRBV6-5	NA	NA	TGTGCCAGCAGTTACCTTAGGGGTGGGCGATCACCCCTCCACTTT	CASSYLRGGRSPLHF
TRBJ1-2	TRBV19	NA	TRBD1	TGTGCTGCGACAGGGCTCTATGGCTACACCTTC	CAATGLYGYTF
TRBJ1-2	TRBV5-1	once	TRBD1	TGCGCCAGCAGCGCCAACCAGGGGGGCTATGGCTACACCTTC	CASSANQGGYGYTF
TRBJ1-3	TRBV7-6	NA	TRBD1	TGTGCCAGCAGCCTATACAGGGGGACTGGAAACACCATATATTTT	CASSLYRGTGNTIYF
TRBJ2-7	TRBV5-1	NA	TRBD1	TGCGCCAGCAGCGTGTCAAGACAGGGGACCTACGAGCAGTACTTC	CASSVSRQGTYEQYF
TRBJ2-6	TRBV19	once	NA	TGTGCCAGCTCCGACTTCTCTGGGGCCAACGTCCTGACTTTC	CASSDFSGANVLTF
TRBJ1-3	TRBV5-4	NA	NA	TGTGCCAGCAGCAGGGAGACTGGAAACACCATATATTTT	CASSRETGNTIYF
TRBJ2-5	TRBV7-9	NA	TRBD1	TGTGCCAGCAACCACGGGACAGGGGATCAAGAGACCCAGTACTTC	CASNHGTGDQETQYF
TRBJ2-1	TRBV10-3	NA	NA	TGTGCCCTATCTCCACGCGCTAGCCCCCAGGGGGGCAATGAGCAGTTCTTC	CALSPRASPQGGNEQFF
TRBJ1-5	TRBV19	NA	NA	TGTGCCAGTAGTATTTCCCCTACCTTACAGCAGCCCCAGCATTTT	CASSISPTLQQPQHF
TRBJ2-3	TRBV7-2	NA	NA	TGTGCCAGCAGCTTATTCCCCAGCGGGCTCACAGATACGCAGTATTTT	CASSLFPSGLTDTQYF
TRBJ1-1	TRBV19	NA	NA	TGTGCCAGTAGTATGGCTGCGGGGGTGGTGAACACTGAAGCTTTCTTT	CASSMAAGVVNTEAFF
TRBJ1-2	TRBV6-4	NA	NA	TGTGCCAGCAGTGGAACAGAGGGCTTACCCTATAGTGGCTACACCTTC	CASSGTEGLPYSGYTF
TRBJ2-1	TRBV7-9	NA	TRBD1	TGTGCCAGCAGCCCGAGGGACAGGACGGAGCAGTTCTTC	CASSPRDRTEQFF
TRBJ2-2	TRBV23-1	NA	NA	TGCGCCAGCATGCACAGACGGAACACCGGGGAGCTGTTTTTT	CASMHRRNTGELFF
TRBJ1-5	TRBV10-2	NA	NA	TGCGCCAGCCGGGGGACCGACAATCAGCCCCAGCATTTT	CASRGTDNQPQHF